What follows are 24 T cell receptor beta chains derived from one specimen sequenced in a study of control samples from healthy donors and cancer patients. The protocol was immunoSEQ multiplex PCR, while the TCRdb copy is restricted to in-frame clones and leaves out a portion. The sample lists around 230,000 clones, around 94% occurring once. The sequencing input was blood. These receptors were taken from a man in his forties or fifties in good health.

V gene TRBV6-5 combines with J gene TRBJ2-7, with D tentatively TRBD1 (6 bases). V lost 0 bases to trimming and J lost 1 base, with 7 bases between them. Per germline, CDR1 MNHEY and CDR2 SVGAGI. The CDR3 has 14 residues. CDR3 in DNA: TGTGCCAGCAGTTACTCAGGACAGTCCTACGAGCAGTACTTC. As protein: CASSYSGQSYEQYF.

The chain couples TRBV27 to TRBJ1-2; 12 bases fit TRBD1. This CDR3 contains 17 residues. J lost 4 bases, V lost 3 bases, and 9 bases had no gene match. The germline V gene encodes CDR1 MNHEY and CDR2 SMNVEV (reference sequence). The CDR3 DNA reads as TGTGCCAGCAGTTTCCGGGGACAGGGGGCCCACGGCTATGGCTACACCTTC. Translating gives CASSFRGQGAHGYGYTF.

V and J are TRBV5-1 and TRBJ2-2; 8 nucleotides agree with TRBD2. J gave up 2 bases and V 4 bases, and 7 bases lay outside the gene matches. Per the germline V gene, CDR1 is SGHRS and CDR2 is YFSETQ. The CDR3 length is 16 residues. The CDR3 coding sequence is TGCGCCAGCAGCACTACGACTAGCGTTAACACCGGGGAGCTGTTTTTT. Encoded protein: CASSTTTSVNTGELFF.

J is TRBJ1-1 and V is TRBV29-1; no firm D call. The CDR3 has 17 residues. In germline, CDR1 is SQVTM, CDR2 ANQGSEA. The V end lost 0 bases, the J end lost 1 base, and 18 bases lay between the germline ends. CDR3 nucleotide sequence: TGCAGCGTTGAAGATCGGCGGTCCGAACGGTGGAACACTGAAGCTTTCTTT. This codes for CSVEDRRSERWNTEAFF.

CDR3 loop: CATNIVNQPQHF. The DNA for the CDR3 is TGTGCCACTAACATTGTCAATCAGCCCCAGCATTTT. The rearrangement uses TRBV19 and TRBJ1-5; D not certain. Germline assignment: CDR1 LNHDA and CDR2 SQIVND (reference sequence). There are 12 residues in the CDR3. V lost 10 bases and J 3 bases, leaving 10 bases between the germline ends.

J is TRBJ1-4 and V is TRBV5-6; D is ambiguous. V dropped 0 bases and J dropped 2 bases, with 11 bases sitting between them. CDR1 is SGHDT and CDR2 is YYEEEE in the germline V gene. The CDR3 is 16 residues long. The CDR3 coding sequence is TGTGCCAGCAGCTTGGTGTCTACCCCCACTAATGAAAAACTGTTTTTT. Its translation: CASSLVSTPTNEKLFF.

The genes are TRBV27 and TRBJ2-1; 8 nucleotides agree with TRBD2. The CDR3 is 14 residues long. After removal of 4 bases from V and 5 bases from J, the junction contained 4 bases not matched to a gene. CDR1 MNHEY and CDR2 SMNVEV come from the germline V gene (reference sequence). DNA for the CDR3: TGTGCCAGCAGTTATAGCGGGGACGACAATGAGCAGTTCTTC. It encodes CASSYSGDDNEQFF.

The table lists this clone with a count of one. The rearrangement joins TRBV5-3 to TRBJ1-1; tentative D call: TRBD1 (6 bases). TRBV5-3 is recorded as an ORF, its role being uncertain. Trimming shortened V by 4 bases and J by 3 bases, and 16 bases separated the two germline ends. The CDR3 has 15 amino acids. CDR3 nucleotides: TGTGCCAGAAGCGCCCGAGGGGGGGGCGACACTGAAGCTTTCTTT. Translating gives CARSARGGGDTEAFF.

This clone was recorded only once. The CDR3 is CASSPPTTASSGNTIYF. CDR3 sequence (DNA): TGTGCCAGCTCACCGCCTACCACGGCGTCCTCTGGAAACACCATATATTTT. The chain uses TRBV18 and TRBJ1-3; no clear D gene. V lost 3 bases to trimming and J lost 0 bases, with 15 bases between them. Germline loops: CDR1 KGHSH, CDR2 LQKENI. The CDR3 sequence is 17 residues long. The full variable domain, with the rest looked up from reference TRBV18 and TRBJ1-3, is NAGVMQNPRHLVRRRGQEARLRCSPMKGHSHVYWYRQLPEEGLKFMVYLQKENIIDESGMPKERFSAEFPKEGPSILRIQQVVRGDSAAYFCASSPPTTASSGNTIYFGEGSWLTVV.

This clone has more than one count but fewer than ten. The V and J genes are TRBV2 and TRBJ1-2, with D maybe TRBD1 (5 bases). The V gene lost 7 bases and the J gene lost 6 bases, with 18 bases spanning the gap. This CDR3 contains 14 residues. From germline, CDR1 is SNHLY and CDR2 FYNNEI. Written as DNA, the CDR3 is TGTGCCAGCAAAGCCCTTTGGGCAGGGAATGGCTACACCTTC. It codes for CASKALWAGNGYTF.

The rearrangement links TRBV28 to TRBJ2-1, with TRBD2 matching 13 bases. This CDR3 is built from 15 residues. CDR1 is MDHEN, CDR2 SYDVKM, per germline. V lost 6 bases and J lost 6; bases outside the gene matches: 5. The chain's CDR3 is CASSRLAGGLNEQFF. Here the CDR3 DNA reads TGTGCCAGCAGCCGACTAGCGGGGGGACTCAATGAGCAGTTCTTC.

This clone has just one count. The V call is TRBV19, the J call TRBJ2-5; 7 bases match TRBD2. The germline gives CDR1 LNHDA, CDR2 SQIVND (reference sequence). With V trimmed by 1 base and J by 1 base, 6 bases remained unmatched. The CDR3 sequence is 16 residues long. For the CDR3, the DNA is TGTGCCAGTAGTATAGGGGGGGGAGGGCTCCAAGAGACCCAGTACTTC. Protein sequence: CASSIGGGGLQETQYF.

The J gene is TRBJ1-5, the V gene TRBV14; D is unresolved. The CDR3 runs 13 residues. Germline CDR1 reads SGHDN; CDR2 reads FVKESK. Trimming pared 4 bases from V and 11 bases from J, leaving 15 bases between. For the CDR3, the DNA is TGTGCCAGCAGCCCCCGTCTAGGCGAGGCCCAGCATTTT. It translates to CASSPRLGEAQHF.

The chain carries TRBV6-5 and TRBJ1-1; D is perhaps TRBD1 (5 bases). The CDR3 contains 14 residues. The ends were cut back, 0 bases at V and 4 bases at J, with 9 bases in the middle. The germline CDR1 and CDR2 sequences are MNHEY and SVGAGI. CDR3: CASSYSRGGTEAFF. CDR3 bases: TGTGCCAGCAGTTACTCGAGGGGCGGCACTGAAGCTTTCTTT.

The chain couples TRBV5-1 to TRBJ1-1; no definite D call. V was pared by 4 bases and J by 5 bases, with 12 bases between. The CDR3 spans 13 residues. Germline V lookup: CDR1 SGHRS, CDR2 YFSETQ. The CDR3 DNA follows: TGCGCCAGCAGCCCTCTTTTTGGGACTGAAGCTTTCTTT. Its translation: CASSPLFGTEAFF.

This chain uses TRBV5-4 with TRBJ1-1; D not certain. Trimming shortened V by 6 bases and J by 3 bases, and 15 bases separated the two germline ends. The CDR3 runs to 14 residues. Germline CDR1 reads SGHNT; CDR2 reads YYREEE (reference sequence). CDR3 loop: CASTDSPRDTEAFF. Here the CDR3 DNA reads TGTGCCAGCACCGACTCTCCCCGGGACACTGAAGCTTTCTTT.

V is TRBV2 and J is TRBJ2-7, with D perhaps TRBD2 (7 bases). Germline V lookup: CDR1 SNHLY, CDR2 FYNNEI. Trimming stripped 6 bases from V and 4 bases from J, with 16 bases between. The CDR3 consists of 14 residues. Here the CDR3 reads CASRMGGGSYEQYF. The CDR3 region has the DNA TGTGCCAGCAGGATGGGGGGGGGCTCGTACGAGCAGTACTTC.

The genes are TRBV4-1 and TRBJ1-2; maybe TRBD1 (5 bases). The CDR3 runs 15 residues. Germline V CDR1 and CDR2: MGHRA, YSYEKL. Trimming shortened V by 1 base and J by 4 bases, and 13 bases separated the two germline ends. The CDR3 spells CASSQGGGGSYGYTF. CDR3 coding DNA: TGCGCCAGCAGCCAAGGCGGCGGGGGGAGCTATGGCTACACCTTC.

The gene calls are TRBV29-1 and TRBJ1-1, with D maybe TRBD1 (5 bases). The CDR3 runs 12 residues. V lost 7 bases to trimming and J lost 4 bases, with 13 bases between them. Germline CDR1 is SQVTM and CDR2 is ANQGSEA. This CDR3 is CSAGARGTEAFF. CDR3 nucleotide sequence: TGCAGCGCCGGGGCCCGGGGCACTGAAGCTTTCTTT.

The chain carries TRBV5-4 and TRBJ1-6; possibly TRBD1 for D (5 bases). The germline V gene has CDR1 SGHNT and CDR2 YYREEE (reference sequence). The CDR3 loop spans 13 amino acids. V shed 2 bases and J shed 7 bases, with 7 bases lying between them. The CDR3 spells CASSFWGNSPLHF. As DNA, the CDR3 is TGTGCCAGCAGCTTTTGGGGGAATTCACCCCTCCACTTT.

This clone appeared once. The junction differs from germline at one of its ends, possibly a read error. The chain is built from TRBV15 and TRBJ2-3; no clear D. Germline V gives CDR1 LNHNV, CDR2 YYDKDF (reference sequence). The CDR3 totals 13 residues. The chain's CDR3 is CATSRDSKDTQYF. The CDR3, as DNA: TGTGCCACCAGCAGAGATAGCAAAGATACGCAGTATTTT.

The chain combines TRBV6-1 with TRBJ1-2; 7 bases match TRBD1. The CDR3 extends over 14 amino acids. Trimming at V came to 0 bases and at J to 3 bases, leaving 1 base not matched to a gene. Germline CDR1 MNHNS, CDR2 SASEGT. The chain's CDR3 is CASSEAGTDYGYTF. The CDR3, as DNA: TGTGCCAGCAGTGAAGCGGGGACAGACTATGGCTACACCTTC.

V gene TRBV6-6 combines with J gene TRBJ1-3; 8 bases are a match to TRBD1. This CDR3 spans 16 amino acids. V was clipped by 5 bases and J by 2 bases; unmatched bases: 8. The V gene's germline CDR1 is MNHNY and CDR2 SVGAGI (reference sequence). CDR3 coding DNA: TGTGCCAGCAGTAGAACCTCGACAGGGGCTGGAAACACCATATATTTT. It translates to CASSRTSTGAGNTIYF.

The V call is TRBV9, the J call TRBJ2-5; D assignment may be TRBD1 or TRBD2 (5 bases each). Germline values: CDR1 SGDLS, CDR2 YYNGEE. Trimming pared 4 bases from V and 1 base from J, leaving 11 bases between. CDR3 size: 14 residues. The CDR3 is CASSIRDLQETQYF. DNA for the CDR3: TGTGCCAGCAGCATCCGGGACCTCCAAGAGACCCAGTACTTC.